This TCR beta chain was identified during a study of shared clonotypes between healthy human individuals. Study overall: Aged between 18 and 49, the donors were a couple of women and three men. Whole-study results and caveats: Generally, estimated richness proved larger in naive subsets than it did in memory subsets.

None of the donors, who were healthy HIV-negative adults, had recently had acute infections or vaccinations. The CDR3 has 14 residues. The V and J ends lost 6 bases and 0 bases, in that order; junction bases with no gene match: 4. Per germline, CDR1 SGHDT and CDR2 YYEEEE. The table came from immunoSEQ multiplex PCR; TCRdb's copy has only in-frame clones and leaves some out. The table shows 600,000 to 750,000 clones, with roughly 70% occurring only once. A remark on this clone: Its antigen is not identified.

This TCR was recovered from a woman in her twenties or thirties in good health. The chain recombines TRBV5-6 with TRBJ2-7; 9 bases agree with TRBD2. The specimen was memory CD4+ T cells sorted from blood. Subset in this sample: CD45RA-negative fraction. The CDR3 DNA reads TGTGCCAGCATGAAAGCGGGAGGCTCCTACGAGCAGTACTTC. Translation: CASMKAGGSYEQYF. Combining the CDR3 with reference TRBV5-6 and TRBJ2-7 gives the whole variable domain DAGVTQSPTHLIKTRGQQVTLRCSPKSGHDTVSWYQQALGQGPQFIFQYYEEEERQRGNFPDRFSGHQFPNYSSELNVNALLLGDSALYLCASMKAGGSYEQYFGPGTRLTVT.